The entry that follows covers one T cell receptor beta chain sequence. What it recognizes is unknown. The data are from a study of blood T cells in healthy people across ages. Germline V CDR1 and CDR2: ENHRY, SYGVKD. V lost 2 bases and J lost 1, with 9 bases in between. This CDR3 contains 14 residues. Then a second PCR, running roughly 7 to 11 cycles, was carried out with a sample-barcoded 5' primer and a J-beta primer mix. MiXCR, applied by TCRdb to the 5' RACE reads, yields one record per CDR3 protein. This sample carries about a million distinct CDR3 sequences, just over 50% of them seen once, and the ten largest clones take about 21%. Study-wide results and limits: Changes seen in expanded clonotypes were possibly confounded by donor CMV status left unknown.

Material for sequencing was blood. This chain joins TRBV10-3 and TRBJ2-7; D perhaps matches TRBD1 (6 bases). The source is a woman in her fifties or sixties in good health. The CDR3 loop is CAISEQGHSYEQYF. As DNA, the CDR3 is TGTGCCATCAGTGAGCAGGGACATTCCTACGAGCAGTACTTC.